This TCR beta chain was sequenced for a study of blood T cell repertoires in COVID-19. TCRdb's copy holds only in-frame clones and misses some; the assay was immunoSEQ multiplex PCR. The table includes about 46,000 clones, 80% to 90% detected once. Trimming took 3 bases from V and 5 from J, leaving 11 bases between them. Looked up from germline, CDR1 is LGHDT and CDR2 is YNNKEL (reference sequence). The CDR3 sequence is 14 residues long. Sequencing used peripheral blood. This clonotype was sampled from a woman older than 75 with COVID-19, enrolled during active disease. The chain has TRBV3-1 (or the pseudogene TRBV3-2) and TRBJ2-1; D not certain. CDR3 nucleotides: TGTGCCAGCAGCCACCTGGAACGGGACAATGAGCAGTTCTTC. It translates to CASSHLERDNEQFF.